The clone carrying this T cell receptor beta chain was recorded only once. The antigen remains undetermined. This specimen belongs to a study of OX40 agonist ivuxolimab in advanced cancers. Study in general: Every 2 weeks, patients got intravenous ivuxolimab at one of six dose levels (0.01-10 mg/kg).

Whole-study findings and limits: Partly responding patients at 0.1-3.0 mg/kg showed some of the smallest clonal expansion.

Measured with immunoSEQ multiplex PCR; TCRdb has only the in-frame clones, and not every one. This table has some 50,000 clones, roughly 90% appearing once. V gave up 4 bases and J gave up 4 bases, with 8 bases separating them. This CDR3 contains 13 residues. The germline V gene has CDR1 SGHNT and CDR2 YENEEA. Blood got drawn at baseline, again on cycle 4 day 1, and then on cycle 7 day 1. This receptor was identified in an adult with an advanced solid tumor such as melanoma, head and neck, liver or kidney cancer. This specimen consisted of CD4+ or CD8+ T cells sorted from blood, obtained in a trial of the OX40 agonist ivuxolimab. This chain connects TRBV11-3 to TRBJ1-3; D is uncertain. This CDR3 reads CASSYLSGNTIYF. For the CDR3, the DNA is TGTGCCAGCAGCTACCTGTCGGGAAACACCATATATTTT.